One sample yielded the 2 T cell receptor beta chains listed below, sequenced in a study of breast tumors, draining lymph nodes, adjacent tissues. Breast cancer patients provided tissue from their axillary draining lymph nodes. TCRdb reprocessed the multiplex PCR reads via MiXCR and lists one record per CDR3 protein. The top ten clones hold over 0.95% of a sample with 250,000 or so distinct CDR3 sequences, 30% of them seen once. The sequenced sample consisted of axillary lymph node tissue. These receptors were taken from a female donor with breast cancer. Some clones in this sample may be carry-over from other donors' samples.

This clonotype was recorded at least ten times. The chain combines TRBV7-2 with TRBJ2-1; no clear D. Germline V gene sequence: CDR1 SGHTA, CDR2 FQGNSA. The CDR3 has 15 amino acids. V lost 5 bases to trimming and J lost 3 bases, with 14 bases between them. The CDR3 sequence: CASSPDQAFYNEQFF. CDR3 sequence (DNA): TGTGCCAGCAGCCCAGACCAAGCCTTCTACAATGAGCAGTTCTTC.

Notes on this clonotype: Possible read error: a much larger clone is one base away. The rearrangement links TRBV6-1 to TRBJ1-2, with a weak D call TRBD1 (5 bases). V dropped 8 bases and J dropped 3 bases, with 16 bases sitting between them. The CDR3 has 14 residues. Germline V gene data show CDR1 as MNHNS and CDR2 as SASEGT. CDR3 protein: CASELGSGYYGYTF. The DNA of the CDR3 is TGTGCCAGCGAGCTTGGGTCAGGGTACTATGGCTACACCTTC.